The clone carrying this TCR beta chain was recorded only once. As yet, its antigen is unknown. This CDR3 spans 15 amino acids. The V gene's germline CDR1 is SGDLS and CDR2 YYNGEE. V was clipped by 3 bases and J by 0 bases; unmatched bases: 0. The data were taken from a study of T cells in localized non-small cell lung cancer. Notes on the study in general: The greatest T cell clonality was found in uninvolved adjacent lung (higher than in tumor). Paired adjacent lung recovered a median around 52 of the top 100 tumor clones. The study linked higher blood T cell density to longer overall survival.

The repertoire was sequenced with immunoSEQ multiplex PCR; TCRdb's copy has only in-frame clones and lacks some. This sample has about 33,000 clones, with 85% to 90% found just once. The specimen was peripheral blood, collected before any cancer treatment. V is TRBV9 and J is TRBJ2-6; 7 bases map to TRBD1. The TCR sequence derives from a man aged 40 to 70 with stage I lung adenocarcinoma. CDR3 coding DNA: TGTGCCAGCAGCGGGGACAGCTCTGGGGCCAACGTCCTGACTTTC. This translates into CASSGDSSGANVLTF.